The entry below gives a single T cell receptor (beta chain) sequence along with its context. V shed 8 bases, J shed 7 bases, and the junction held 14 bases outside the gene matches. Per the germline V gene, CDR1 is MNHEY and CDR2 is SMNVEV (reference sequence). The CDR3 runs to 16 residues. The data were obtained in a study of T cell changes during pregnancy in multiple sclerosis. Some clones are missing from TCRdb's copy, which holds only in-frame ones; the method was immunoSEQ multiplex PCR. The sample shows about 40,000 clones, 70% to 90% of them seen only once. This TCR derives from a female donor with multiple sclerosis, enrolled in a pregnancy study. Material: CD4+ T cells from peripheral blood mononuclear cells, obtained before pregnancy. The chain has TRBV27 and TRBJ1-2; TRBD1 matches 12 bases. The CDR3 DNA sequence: TGTGCCAGCCGGGCCGGCGGGACAGGGGGCAGGGGTGGCTACACCTTC. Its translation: CASRAGGTGGRGGYTF.